These T cell receptor beta chains were read from a single sample in a study of T cell responses to AZD1222 COVID-19 vaccine. Clones were read by immunoSEQ multiplex PCR, and TCRdb kept only the in-frame ones, dropping some. The sample lists 100,000 to 150,000 clones, approximately 90% occurring once. The source material was peripheral blood, sampled on day 0 of AZD1222 vaccination. The receptors were sampled from an adult in good health. Both conserved end residues are part of each CDR3. D genes are given only for firm matches. Clone size is stated in some rows and not others, as once, few, many or a class when expanded.

>NA|TRBJ2-6|TRBV10-3|few
TGTGCCATCAGTGAGACACGATCTTCTGGGGCCAACGTCCTGACTTTC
CAISETRSSGANVLTF
>TRBD2|TRBJ2-5|TRBV19|NA
TGTGCCAGTAGTAAACCGGGACTAGTGGAGACCCAGTACTTC
CASSKPGLVETQYF
>NA|TRBJ2-7|TRBV5-1|few
TGCGCCAGCAGCTTGGACCGGGAGCACTCCTACGAGCAGTACTTC
CASSLDREHSYEQYF
>NA|TRBJ1-5|TRBV7-9|NA
TGTGCCAGCAGCGCGCAGGGCCACAATCAGCCCCAGCATTTT
CASSAQGHNQPQHF
>TRBD2|TRBJ2-2|TRBV9|NA
TGTGCCAGCAGCGTGGGGACTAGCGTAATCTCCGGGGAGCTGTTTTTT
CASSVGTSVISGELFF
>NA|TRBJ2-2|TRBV30|NA
TGTGCCTGGACCGAGGGGACCTCGGCCGGGGAGCTGTTTTTT
CAWTEGTSAGELFF
>NA|TRBJ1-5|TRBV3-1/TRBV3-2|NA
TGTGCCAGCAGCCTCGAGGAGGATCAGCCCCAGCATTTT
CASSLEEDQPQHF
>TRBD1|TRBJ1-5|TRBV10-2|NA
TGCGCCAGCAGTCCCGACAGGGCTCAGCCCCAGCATTTT
CASSPDRAQPQHF
>NA|TRBJ2-5|TRBV15|NA
TGTGCCACCAGCACCACAAGTACCCAGTACTTC
CATSTTSTQYF
>NA|TRBJ1-5|TRBV6-2/TRBV6-3|NA
TGTGCCAGCAGTTACCAGGGGCCCCAGCATTTT
CASSYQGPQHF
>NA|TRBJ2-1|TRBV5-1|NA
TGCGCCAGCAGCTTGGGCCCAGCCGACAACTACAATGAGCAGTTCTTC
CASSLGPADNYNEQFF
>NA|TRBJ2-7|TRBV27|NA
TGTGCCAGCAGTTTATCTTGGGACAACTCCTACGAGCAGTACTTC
CASSLSWDNSYEQYF
>NA|TRBJ1-1|TRBV30|many
TGTGCCCTTGGGGCCCGCGACAGAATGAACACTGAAGCTTTCTTT
CALGARDRMNTEAFF
>TRBD2|TRBJ2-3|TRBV6-4|NA
TGTGCCAGCAGTGACATGGCGGGAGGCACAGATACGCAGTATTTT
CASSDMAGGTDTQYF
>NA|TRBJ1-5|TRBV30|NA
TGTGCCTGGAGTCGAAATAGAGGCAATCAGCCCCAGCATTTT
CAWSRNRGNQPQHF
>TRBD1|TRBJ1-2|TRBV3-1/TRBV3-2|NA
TGTGCCAGCAGCCAAGACCCGGACAGGCTCGCTAACTATGGCTACACCTTC
CASSQDPDRLANYGYTF
>NA|TRBJ1-1|TRBV6-5|NA
TGTGCCAGCAAAGGGCTGGACAGACTCACTGAAGCTTTCTTT
CASKGLDRLTEAFF
>TRBD2|TRBJ2-1|TRBV3-1/TRBV3-2|NA
TGTGCCAGCAGCCAAGATGGTAGGGTGAGCGGGGTGGCTTACAATGAGCAGTTCTTC
CASSQDGRVSGVAYNEQFF
>NA|TRBJ1-3|TRBV5-8|NA
TGTGCCAGCAGCGCGGGGGTCTCCGAGGGCGCCATATATTTT
CASSAGVSEGAIYF
>NA|TRBJ1-2|TRBV2|NA
TGTGCCAGCAGGGCCGAAGACGGCTACACCTTC
CASRAEDGYTF
>NA|TRBJ1-4|TRBV18|NA
TGTGCCAGCTCACCACCTCGAGCAACTAATGAAAAACTGTTTTTT
CASSPPRATNEKLFF
>TRBD2|TRBJ2-1|TRBV5-4|NA
TGTGCCAGCAGCTTGGAGCCTGGCGGGAGGGGGGGTGAGCAGTTCTTC
CASSLEPGGRGGEQFF
>NA|TRBJ1-1|TRBV28|NA
TGTGCCAGCAGAAACACCATGAACACTGAAGCTTTCTTT
CASRNTMNTEAFF
>TRBD1|TRBJ2-2|TRBV5-1|NA
TGCGCCAGCAGCTCGGGACAGGGATTTACCGGGGAGCTGTTTTTT
CASSSGQGFTGELFF
>NA|TRBJ1-3|TRBV15|few
TGTGCCACCAGCAGAGATGTACGAGCAGGGACTGGAAACACCATATATTTT
CATSRDVRAGTGNTIYF
>TRBD1|TRBJ2-1|TRBV2|NA
TGTGCCAGCATTCCGGGACAGCGTCTTGGTGAGCAGTTCTTC
CASIPGQRLGEQFF
>NA|TRBJ1-1|TRBV11-3|NA
TGTGCCAGCAGCTCCCCAGGGGACTTAACTTTCTTT
CASSSPGDLTFF
>NA|TRBJ2-5|TRBV7-7|NA
TGTGCTAGCAGCATACGGGTGGGAGCTGTGGAGACCCAGTACTTC
CASSIRVGAVETQYF
>NA|TRBJ2-3|TRBV12-3/TRBV12-4|NA
TGTGCCAGCAGTTCCAGAACAGATACGCAGTATTTT
CASSSRTDTQYF
>NA|TRBJ1-6|TRBV5-1|NA
TGCGCCAGCAGCTTGGGCCCAGGGTTTGGGAATTCACCCCTCCACTTT
CASSLGPGFGNSPLHF
>NA|TRBJ1-1|TRBV7-8|NA
TGTGCCAGCAGTCTGAACACTGAAGCTTTCTTT
CASSLNTEAFF
>NA|TRBJ2-3|TRBV12-3/TRBV12-4|NA
TGTGCCAGCGCCTACGAGTCAGATACGCAGTATTTT
CASAYESDTQYF
>NA|TRBJ1-5|TRBV19|NA
TGTGCCAGTAGTGGTCAGTACCATAGCAATCAGCCCCAGCATTTT
CASSGQYHSNQPQHF
>TRBD2|TRBJ2-3|TRBV24-1|NA
TGTGCCACCAGTGTTCTGACTAGCGGGAGGGCCACAGATACGCAGTATTTT
CATSVLTSGRATDTQYF
>TRBD1|TRBJ2-5|TRBV5-4|NA
TGTGCCAGCAGCAAACAGGGGGCGGTTGAGACCCAGTACTTC
CASSKQGAVETQYF
>TRBD1|TRBJ1-4|TRBV4-1|NA
TGCGCCAGCAGCCGGGGACAGGGGGCCGCTAATGAAAAACTGTTTTTT
CASSRGQGAANEKLFF
>TRBD1|TRBJ1-6|TRBV7-9|NA
TGTGCCAGCAGCTCACCGGGACAGGCTTCCTATAATTCACCCCTCCACTTT
CASSSPGQASYNSPLHF
>TRBD1|TRBJ1-4|TRBV5-8|NA
TGTGCCAGCAGCCTCCGGGACAGGAGAGAAAAACTGTTTTTT
CASSLRDRREKLFF
>TRBD2|TRBJ2-3|TRBV4-2|NA
TGTGCCAGCAGCCTCCAAGCGGCGGGAGTACCAGATACGCAGTATTTT
CASSLQAAGVPDTQYF
>TRBD1|TRBJ2-7|TRBV10-3|NA
TGTGCCATCAGTGTAGGACAGGGGGCGCGGTACGAGCAGTACTTC
CAISVGQGARYEQYF
>TRBD1|TRBJ1-3|TRBV7-2|NA
TGTGCCAGCAGCCAACAGGGGAACTCTGGAAACACCATATATTTT
CASSQQGNSGNTIYF
>TRBD1|TRBJ2-4|TRBV19|NA
TGTGCCAGTCATACGACAGGGGGCGGGAACATTCAGTACTTC
CASHTTGGGNIQYF
>NA|TRBJ1-2|TRBV3-1/TRBV3-2|NA
TGTGCCAGCAGCCAAGATCGGAGGCCCCGGACCTCTAACTATGGCTACACCTTC
CASSQDRRPRTSNYGYTF
>NA|TRBJ1-1|TRBV19|NA
TGTGCCAGTAGTATAGCCCGGGATCTGAACACTGAAGCTTTCTTT
CASSIARDLNTEAFF
>NA|TRBJ2-1|TRBV2|NA
TGTGCCAGCATTGGAGGCAATGAGCAGTTCTTC
CASIGGNEQFF
>NA|TRBJ2-5|TRBV5-1|NA
TGCGCCAGCAGCTTACCCGGGCCTAAAGAGACCCAGTACTTC
CASSLPGPKETQYF